This record concerns one T cell receptor beta chain sequence. The CDR3 totals 16 residues. Germline CDR1 and CDR2: MNHEY and SMNVEV (reference sequence). With V trimmed by 6 bases and J by 3 bases, 8 bases remained unmatched. This sample stems from a study of control samples from healthy donors and cancer patients. Measured with immunoSEQ multiplex PCR; TCRdb has only the in-frame clones, and not every one. The sample holds fewer than 200,000 clones, about 93% seen once. The chain joins TRBV27 to TRBJ2-2, with 9 bases matching TRBD1. The specimen was blood. This clonotype was obtained from a woman aged 55-69 years in good health. This chain's CDR3 is CASRKMGQGDTGELFF. CDR3 DNA: TGTGCCAGCAGAAAAATGGGACAGGGTGACACCGGGGAGCTGTTTTTT.